The 7 T cell receptor beta chains below come from one sample, sequenced in a study of human thymus T cells (TCRdb year 2020). The thymus tissue came from surgical resects taken out during corrective cardiac surgery. Receptor libraries were prepared by the immunoSEQ multiplex PCR assay. The immuneACCESS repertoire file appears here via TCRdb, limited to in-frame rearrangements. These files lack a portion of the clones; in checked studies, under half of the deficit traces to unresolved V genes, and the cause of the others is not known. For this sample there are about 78,000 clones; 95% to 98% appear just once. Of the sample, under 0.035% is held by the ten largest clones. Sequencing was performed on thymus tissue. All receptors come from a boy less than two years old with a congenital heart defect but otherwise immunologically healthy.

This chain joins TRBV7-9 and TRBJ2-5; D remains unclear. The CDR3 length is 15 residues. Germline V gene sequence: CDR1 SEHNR, CDR2 FQNEAQ (reference sequence). Between the trimmed V and J ends, which lost 2 bases and 3 bases, there was a span of 13 bases. DNA for the CDR3: TGTGCCAGCAGCTTAATTCCAGGCTTAGAAGAGACCCAGTACTTC. It codes for CASSLIPGLEETQYF.

V usage is TRBV19 and J usage is TRBJ2-6; D is undetermined. Germline CDR1 and CDR2: LNHDA and SQIVND (reference sequence). This CDR3 comprises 17 residues. V lost 4 bases to trimming and J lost 0 bases, with 13 bases between them. The CDR3 DNA reads as TGTGCCAGTAGTACAGCTTCTCTAAGCTCTGGGGCCAACGTCCTGACTTTC. This codes for CASSTASLSSGANVLTF.

The V and J genes are TRBV19 and TRBJ2-5; possible D gene TRBD1, 5 bases. The CDR3 runs 14 residues. V dropped 8 bases and J dropped 0 bases, with 13 bases sitting between them. Germline CDR1 and CDR2: LNHDA and SQIVND (reference sequence). The CDR3 reads CASGTGHNQETQYF. CDR3 sequence (DNA): TGTGCCAGTGGAACCGGACATAACCAAGAGACCCAGTACTTC.

The genes are TRBV18 and TRBJ2-1, with D perhaps TRBD2 (6 bases). In germline, CDR1 is KGHSH, CDR2 LQKENI. This CDR3 region has 17 residues. V shed 2 bases and J shed 2 bases, with 16 bases lying between them. For the CDR3, the DNA is TGTGCCAGCTCACCAGGGGTAGGCAGGGAGGCCTACAATGAGCAGTTCTTC. Protein: CASSPGVGREAYNEQFF.

This chain connects TRBV7-2 to TRBJ1-6, with TRBD1 matching over 8 bases. The CDR3 extends over 14 amino acids. Germline V lookup: CDR1 SGHTA, CDR2 FQGNSA. The junction had 2 bases not matched to a gene; V was cut back by 5 bases and J by 5 bases. CDR3 sequence: CASSRQGNNSPLHF. The CDR3 DNA sequence: TGTGCCAGCAGCCGACAGGGGAATAATTCACCCCTCCACTTT.

The chain recombines TRBV27 with TRBJ2-3; TRBD2 aligns across 7 bases. V shed 3 bases and J 2 bases; nucleotides not matched to a gene: 2. CDR3 length: 14 amino acids. CDR1 is MNHEY, CDR2 SMNVEV, per germline (reference sequence). Here the CDR3 DNA reads TGTGCCAGCAGTTTGAGCGGGGTCACAGATACGCAGTATTTT. It specifies CASSLSGVTDTQYF.

The chain couples TRBV19 to TRBJ2-7; 9 bases fit TRBD1. Germline V gene sequence: CDR1 LNHDA, CDR2 SQIVND (reference sequence). The J segment lost 0 bases and the V segment lost 5 bases, leaving 5 bases of the junction unmatched. The CDR3 is made up of 15 amino acids. This chain's CDR3 is CASSLRTGVSYEQYF. The CDR3 DNA reads as TGTGCCAGTAGTCTTCGGACAGGGGTCTCCTACGAGCAGTACTTC.